The 9 T cell receptor beta chains in this list originate from one sample, sequenced in a study of cytomegalovirus exposure and HLA in healthy donors. In the PCR, 60 Vbeta and 13 Jbeta primers were used. Sequencing was performed with immunoSEQ multiplex PCR; in TCRdb, only in-frame clones are kept and a portion is missing. The data show 210,000 or so clones, approximately 80% seen once. The material sequenced was PBMCs. These receptors were collected from a woman aged 40 to 50 in good health and CMV-seronegative.

The chain links TRBV7-2 to TRBJ2-5; 10 nucleotides agree with TRBD2. The germline gives CDR1 SGHTA, CDR2 FQGNSA. The CDR3 has 18 residues. The trim removed 0 bases at V and 1 base at J, leaving 8 bases unmatched. The CDR3 nucleotides read TGTGCCAGCAGCTTAGCTTCGGCTAGCGGGGGCCTCCAAGAGACCCAGTACTTC. Translating it yields CASSLASASGGLQETQYF.

The chain has TRBV11-3 and TRBJ1-4; D is perhaps TRBD1 (5 bases). Trimming shortened V by 0 bases and J by 7 bases, and 12 bases separated the two germline ends. The CDR3 has 15 amino acids. Germline V CDR1 and CDR2: SGHNT, YENEEA. This CDR3 reads CASSLDGAGVEKLFF. CDR3 bases: TGTGCCAGCAGCTTAGATGGGGCTGGGGTTGAAAAACTGTTTTTT.

The V gene is TRBV9, the J gene TRBJ2-7; 7 nucleotides line up with TRBD1. The CDR3 loop spans 14 amino acids. The V and J ends lost 4 bases and 1 base, in that order; junction bases with no gene match: 5. Per germline, CDR1 SGDLS and CDR2 YYNGEE. In DNA, the CDR3 is TGTGCCAGCAGCTCAGGGACAGAGTCCTACGAGCAGTACTTC. It codes for CASSSGTESYEQYF.

This sequence joins TRBV28 and TRBJ2-2, with D perhaps TRBD2 (6 bases). The germline CDR1 and CDR2 sequences are MDHEN and SYDVKM. The V gene lost 5 bases and the J gene lost 4 bases, with 14 bases spanning the gap. The CDR3 sequence is 15 residues long. The CDR3 bases are TGTGCCAGCAGTCTGGGACTCCGGAGCACCGGGGAGCTGTTTTTT. It specifies CASSLGLRSTGELFF.

The rearrangement links TRBV5-1 to TRBJ2-1, with 15 nucleotides matching TRBD2. Germline CDR1 reads SGHRS; CDR2 reads YFSETQ. This CDR3 is built from 16 residues. V lost 3 bases and J lost 9; bases outside the gene matches: 7. CDR3 sequence: CASSSRTSGGAGEQFF. CDR3 coding DNA: TGCGCCAGCAGCTCCAGGACTAGCGGGGGGGCCGGTGAGCAGTTCTTC.

This sequence joins TRBV29-1 and TRBJ2-3, with D maybe TRBD1 (5 bases). The CDR3 is 14 amino acids. Trimming took off 5 bases at V and 0 bases at J, with 12 bases between the two ends. CDR1 and CDR2 (germline): SQVTM, ANQGSEA. The CDR3 coding sequence is TGCAGCGTTACGACAGTACTTAGCACAGATACGCAGTATTTT. This encodes CSVTTVLSTDTQYF.

The CDR3 here is CASSSYSSGRSYGYTF. DNA of the CDR3: TGTGCCAGCAGCTCATATAGTAGCGGGAGAAGCTATGGCTACACCTTC. The chain has TRBV11-3 and TRBJ1-2; D gene ambiguous. Germline CDR1 is SGHNT and CDR2 is YENEEA. V lost 4 bases and J lost 4, with 19 bases in between. CDR3 length equals 16 residues.

The rearrangement links TRBV25-1 to TRBJ1-6; D is undetermined. Germline V CDR1 and CDR2: MGHDK, SYGVNS. The CDR3 contains 13 residues. V lost 6 bases and J 9 bases, leaving 12 bases between the germline ends. This CDR3 reads CASREGSGSPLHF. The CDR3 DNA is TGTGCCAGCAGAGAGGGATCTGGTTCACCCCTCCACTTT.

This clone was found once. The V call is TRBV7-2, the J call TRBJ2-5, with 8 positions matching TRBD1. V shed 6 bases, J shed 3 bases, and the junction held 6 bases outside the gene matches. The germline gives CDR1 SGHTA, CDR2 FQGNSA. The CDR3 is made up of 14 amino acids. The CDR3 sequence: CASRSGTGEETQYF. The CDR3 DNA reads as TGTGCCAGCAGATCCGGGACAGGAGAAGAGACCCAGTACTTC.